This TCR beta chain is from a study of blood T cell repertoires in COVID-19. The CDR3 covers 15 residues. Germline CDR1 reads MNHNY; CDR2 reads SVGAGI (reference sequence). The trim removed 6 bases at V and 7 bases at J, leaving 10 bases unmatched. Profiling relied on immunoSEQ multiplex PCR, and the TCRdb table lists in-frame clones only, not all of them. Of over 70,000 clones in the sample, more than 75% were seen once. This TCR derives from a man aged 55 to 70 with acute or convalescent COVID-19. The rearrangement uses TRBV6-6 and TRBJ2-7; 12 bases are a match to TRBD2. The sample comprised peripheral blood. CDR3 sequence (DNA): TGTGCCAGCAGGAAAACGACTAGCGGGGGTGGTGAGCAGTACTTC. Translation gives CASRKTTSGGGEQYF.